The T cell receptor (beta chain) under discussion was sequenced for a study of shared clonotypes between healthy human individuals. The CDR3 consists of 15 residues. V gave up 5 bases and J gave up 4 bases; unmatched junction bases: 8. CDR1 MNHNY and CDR2 SVGAGI come from the germline V gene (reference sequence). TCRdb's table, derived via immunoSEQ multiplex PCR, lists solely in-frame clones and lacks some. The sample holds roughly 2.6 million clones; over 85% are singletons and the top ten take about 0.13%. This chain joins TRBV6-6 and TRBJ1-2, with TRBD1 identical over 9 bases. The receptor's source is a man younger than 35 in good health. The source material was naive CD4+ T cells sorted from blood. Subset described: CD45RA+ positively selected. The CDR3 loop is CASSKKQGAGYGYTF. CDR3 nucleotide sequence: TGTGCCAGCAGTAAAAAACAGGGGGCAGGCTATGGCTACACCTTC.